This T cell receptor beta chain stems from a study of cytomegalovirus exposure and HLA in healthy donors. Findings of the study overall: Indistinguishable V segments, including TRBV6-2 and TRBV6-3, were excluded.

Nominally healthy donors provided the samples, though records likely missed some immune exposures. A remark on this clone: What it binds is not known. The junction differs from germline at one of its ends, possibly a read error.

Germline lookup yields CDR1 LGHNA and CDR2 YSLEER. This CDR3 spans 17 amino acids. The PCR ran on 60 Vbeta and 13 Jbeta primers. Produced via immunoSEQ multiplex PCR; TCRdb's table is partial and in-frame only. The table shows 90,000 to 130,000 clones, with around 80% occurring only once. The clonotype originates from a man younger than 40 in good health and CMV-seropositive. This rearrangement joins TRBV4-3 to TRBJ2-2; a weak D match, TRBD1 (6 bases). The sequencing input was PBMCs. The CDR3 DNA follows: TGCGCCAGCAGCCAAGAGATCGGGACATTGAACGCCGGGGAGCTGTTTTTT. It translates to CASSQEIGTLNAGELFF.